This TCR beta chain was captured by sequencing in a study of PD-L1 blockade in urothelial cancer. Study-level information: Patients commenced intravenous atezolizumab, 1,200 mg every 3 weeks, at some point between 2012 and 2014. Blood yielded a median of 141,255 T cells per sample. Study results and limitations: Below-median pretreatment blood TCR clonality was associated with improved progression-free and overall survival.

This CDR3 region has 16 residues. Losses at the gene ends were 0 bases for V and 5 bases for J; bases not matched to a gene: 4. Germline lookup yields CDR1 SGHRS and CDR2 YFSETQ. The sample's time point: peripheral blood 6 weeks after treatment start. Per patient, between 1 and 8 samples were collected at pretreatment and on-treatment time points. Details on this clone: No antigen is known for it.

Repertoires were generated with immunoSEQ multiplex PCR, while TCRdb's copy carries only in-frame clones and drops some. The table lists around 38,000 clones, approximately 86% of them singletons. The chain joins TRBV5-1 to TRBJ1-4; 10 positions agree with TRBD1. Sequencing was performed on PBMCs, taken around atezolizumab (anti-PD-L1) treatment. This clonotype was obtained from a man between 60 and 70 years old with urothelial cancer. CDR3 DNA: TGCGCCAGCAGCTTGGCCGTGGGACAGGGGAATGAAAAACTGTTTTTT. It specifies CASSLAVGQGNEKLFF. Combining the CDR3 with reference TRBV5-1 and TRBJ1-4 gives the whole variable domain KAGVTQTPRYLIKTRGQQVTLSCSPISGHRSVSWYQQTPGQGLQFLFEYFSETQRNKGNFPGRFSGRQFSNSRSEMNVSTLELGDSALYLCASSLAVGQGNEKLFFGSGTQLSVL.